Presented here are 21 T cell receptor beta chains from one specimen sequenced in a study of T cell changes during pregnancy in multiple sclerosis. Using immunoSEQ multiplex PCR, the repertoire was profiled, and TCRdb retains in-frame clones only, with some absent. The sample records 70,000 to 95,000 clones, around 94% being singletons. The material was peripheral blood, obtained in the second trimester of pregnancy. The receptors shown here come from a female donor in good health, enrolled as a control in a pregnancy study.

The rearrangement uses TRBV7-3 and TRBJ2-3; a weak D match, TRBD1 (6 bases). The CDR3 runs to 17 residues. Germline V gene sequence: CDR1 SGHTA, CDR2 FQGTGA. The V end lost 6 bases, the J end lost 1 base, and 20 bases lay between the germline ends. The CDR3 loop is CASRGHPSTEGTDTQYF. In DNA form, the CDR3 reads TGTGCCAGCAGGGGACACCCGTCGACAGAGGGCACAGATACGCAGTATTTT.

The genes are TRBV2 and TRBJ2-7; no firm D call. CDR3 size: 12 residues. The germline V and J ends were trimmed by 8 bases and 2 bases, with 10 bases remaining between them. CDR1 is SNHLY, CDR2 FYNNEI, per germline. CDR3 sequence: CASLASTYEQYF. CDR3 coding DNA: TGTGCCAGCCTGGCATCAACCTACGAGCAGTACTTC.

The chain couples TRBV19 to TRBJ2-2; D not certain. V lost 3 bases, J lost 0 bases, and 8 bases lay in between. CDR3 length: 15 amino acids. The germline CDR1 and CDR2 sequences are LNHDA and SQIVND (reference sequence). The CDR3 reads CASSIWPSNTGELFF. CDR3 nucleotide sequence: TGTGCCAGTAGTATTTGGCCCTCGAACACCGGGGAGCTGTTTTTT.

This clone was counted a few times. The V gene is TRBV4-3, the J gene TRBJ2-5, with D tentatively TRBD1 (5 bases). In germline, CDR1 is LGHNA, CDR2 YSLEER. The CDR3 is 15 residues long. V dropped 6 bases and J dropped 2 bases, with 16 bases sitting between them. The CDR3 sequence is CASSEYPTAQETQYF. DNA of the CDR3: TGCGCCAGCAGTGAGTACCCGACAGCTCAAGAGACCCAGTACTTC.

This chain connects TRBV19 to TRBJ1-2; D uncertain. V was clipped by 1 base and J by 8 bases, with 11 bases between them. This CDR3 comprises 13 residues. CDR1 and CDR2 (germline): LNHDA, SQIVND (reference sequence). The DNA of the CDR3 is TGTGCCAGTAGTATAGCAACAGCAGGAGGCTACACCTTC. Translation gives CASSIATAGGYTF.

The rearrangement links TRBV7-9 to TRBJ2-5, with no clear D. In germline, CDR1 is SEHNR, CDR2 FQNEAQ (reference sequence). This CDR3 has 14 residues. V was cut by 4 bases and J by 4 bases, with 13 bases left in between. CDR3 DNA: TGTGCCAGCAGCTCCTCTTCGGTTGGAGAGACCCAGTACTTC. Amino acid sequence: CASSSSSVGETQYF.

In DNA form, the CDR3 reads TGTGCCAGCAGCTTGGACGGACTAGCTAATGAAAAACTGTTTTTT. Protein sequence: CASSLDGLANEKLFF. The genes are TRBV5-5 and TRBJ1-4, with D uncertain. Trimming cost V 0 bases and J 3 bases, with 9 bases left between them. CDR1 SGHKS and CDR2 YYEKEE come from the germline V gene (reference sequence). The CDR3 contains 15 residues.

The chain carries TRBV4-2 and TRBJ2-7, with no clear D. The germline V gene encodes CDR1 LGHNA and CDR2 YNFKEQ. With 1 base removed from V and 1 base from J, the gap between germline ends came to 11 bases. The CDR3 totals 15 residues. The CDR3 bases are TGTGCCAGCAGCCAAGTTGACTCTAATTCCTACGAGCAGTACTTC. Translated: CASSQVDSNSYEQYF.

The genes are TRBV6-6 and TRBJ2-2, with a possible D match to TRBD1 (6 bases). In germline, CDR1 is MNHNY, CDR2 SVGAGI (reference sequence). The length of the CDR3 is 15 residues. The V and J ends lost 4 bases and 7 bases respectively, with 16 bases between them. The CDR3 region has the DNA TGTGCCAGCAGTTCCCGGGACATAAGCCGCGGGGAGCTGTTTTTT. Its translation is CASSSRDISRGELFF.

This chain connects TRBV4-3 to TRBJ2-3; TRBD1 agrees at 7 bases. CDR1 LGHNA and CDR2 YSLEER come from the germline V gene. The J segment lost 2 bases and the V segment lost 0 bases, leaving 5 bases of the junction unmatched. The CDR3 extends over 16 amino acids. The chain's CDR3 is CASSQDVGQATDTQYF. The CDR3 nucleotides read TGCGCCAGCAGCCAAGACGTCGGACAGGCCACAGATACGCAGTATTTT.

The chain has TRBV28 and TRBJ2-6; 9 bases map to TRBD1. The V gene end was trimmed by 6 bases and the J gene end by 1 base; junction bases not matched to a gene: 10. CDR3 length: 18 residues. Germline CDR1 reads MDHEN; CDR2 reads SYDVKM. CDR3: CASRHRDRAASGANVLTF. Here the CDR3 DNA reads TGTGCCAGCAGACACCGGGACAGGGCAGCATCTGGGGCCAACGTCCTGACTTTC.

J is TRBJ2-5 and V is TRBV18, with D perhaps matching TRBD1 (5 bases). CDR1 and CDR2 from the germline V gene are KGHSH and LQKENI. V was trimmed by 3 bases and J by 2 bases, leaving 13 bases between them. This CDR3 comprises 15 residues. CDR3 sequence: CASSPRAGSQETQYF. The DNA of the CDR3 is TGTGCCAGCTCACCTCGCGCAGGGTCTCAAGAGACCCAGTACTTC.

The chain joins TRBV7-9 to TRBJ1-2; D call uncertain. Germline assignment: CDR1 SEHNR and CDR2 FQNEAQ (reference sequence). This CDR3 is 12 amino acids long. Trimming took off 5 bases at V and 7 bases at J, with 11 bases between the two ends. The CDR3 loop is CASSPSGGGYTF. The CDR3 DNA is TGTGCCAGCAGCCCTTCAGGAGGTGGCTACACCTTC.

The chain carries TRBV5-4 and TRBJ2-1, with 7 positions matching TRBD1. Looked up from germline, CDR1 is SGHNT and CDR2 is YYREEE (reference sequence). The CDR3 totals 14 residues. With V trimmed by 4 bases and J by 2 bases, 3 bases remained unmatched. For the CDR3, the DNA is TGTGCCAGCAGCACCACAGGGGCCTACAATGAGCAGTTCTTC. Its translation is CASSTTGAYNEQFF.

The chain links TRBV19 to TRBJ2-2; no reliable D call. Germline V gene lookup returns CDR1 LNHDA and CDR2 SQIVND (reference sequence). Between the trimmed V and J ends, which lost 4 bases and 0 bases, there was a span of 18 bases. CDR3 length: 18 residues. The CDR3 DNA sequence: TGTGCCAGTAGTACCTCACTCCGCGGATACGCGAACACCGGGGAGCTGTTTTTT. Translated, it gives CASSTSLRGYANTGELFF.

The chain joins TRBV5-6 to TRBJ1-6; TRBD1 agrees at 7 bases. The V and J ends lost 4 bases and 7 bases, in that order; junction bases with no gene match: 11. The CDR3 is made up of 16 amino acids. Per the germline V gene, CDR1 is SGHDT and CDR2 is YYEEEE. The CDR3 coding sequence is TGTGCCAGCAGCCAGGTATCAGGGGGAAGGAATTCACCCCTCCACTTT. Translation: CASSQVSGGRNSPLHF. Drawing the rest from reference TRBV5-6 and TRBJ1-6, the complete variable domain is DAGVTQSPTHLIKTRGQQVTLRCSPKSGHDTVSWYQQALGQGPQFIFQYYEEEERQRGNFPDRFSGHQFPNYSSELNVNALLLGDSALYLCASSQVSGGRNSPLHFGNGTRLTVT.

The rearrangement uses TRBV10-3 and TRBJ1-1; D unresolved. The germline CDR1 and CDR2 sequences are ENHRY and SYGVKD. This CDR3 is built from 13 residues. Trimming pared 11 bases from V and 0 bases from J, leaving 13 bases between. CDR3 region: CAHQSELNTEAFF. The CDR3 region has the DNA TGTGCCCATCAATCGGAGTTGAACACTGAAGCTTTCTTT.

The gene calls are TRBV7-9 and TRBJ2-5; 8 nucleotides align to TRBD2. The CDR3 extends over 16 amino acids. In germline, CDR1 is SEHNR, CDR2 FQNEAQ (reference sequence). Unmatched junction bases numbered 4, after V lost 0 bases and J lost 1 base. CDR3 region: CASSLADGGAQETQYF. The CDR3 DNA reads as TGTGCCAGCAGCTTAGCCGACGGGGGGGCCCAAGAGACCCAGTACTTC.

The gene calls are TRBV5-5 and TRBJ1-2; no clear D gene. Trimming left V 0 bases short and J 5 bases short, with 11 bases between. Germline V gene sequence: CDR1 SGHKS, CDR2 YYEKEE (reference sequence). This CDR3 has 14 amino acids. The CDR3 nucleotides are TGTGCCAGCAGCTTGGACCCAGGACTTTATGGCTACACCTTC. Its protein product is CASSLDPGLYGYTF. Complete variable domain (other parts from reference TRBV5-5 and TRBJ1-2): DAGVTQSPTHLIKTRGQQVTLRCSPISGHKSVSWYQQVLGQGPQFIFQYYEKEERGRGNFPDRFSARQFPNYSSELNVNALLLGDSALYLCASSLDPGLYGYTFGSGTRLTVV.

This chain connects TRBV10-2 to TRBJ2-1, with D possibly being TRBD1 (6 bases). The CDR3 is 15 residues long. From germline, CDR1 is WSHSY and CDR2 SAAADI. V lost 4 bases to trimming and J lost 9 bases, with 19 bases between them. The CDR3 protein is CASSANWAGAPEQFF. The DNA for the CDR3 is TGCGCCAGCAGTGCAAATTGGGCAGGGGCCCCTGAGCAGTTCTTC.

The chain recombines TRBV6-5 with TRBJ1-1; TRBD1 is a possible D gene (6 bases). V lost 6 bases and J 11 bases, leaving 13 bases between the germline ends. Germline CDR1 MNHEY, CDR2 SVGAGI. This CDR3 spans 11 amino acids. CDR3 in DNA: TGTGCCAGCAGGTTCAGGGGAGAGGCTTTCTTT. This codes for CASRFRGEAFF.